This entry lists 20 T cell receptor beta chains sequenced from one sample in a study. TCRdb called the RT-PCR reads again in MiXCR, with one record for every CDR3 protein. The sample holds about 680,000 distinct CDR3 sequences; 13% to 15% are singletons and the top ten take just over 3.5%. Specimen: memory CD4+ T cells from blood. Receptors were obtained from a female donor in good health, serving as a healthy control.

Points on this clonotype: A much larger clone sits a single nucleotide away, making a read error possible. The rearrangement joins TRBV28 to TRBJ1-5, with D possibly being TRBD1 (5 bases). This CDR3 is 13 amino acids long. Trimming took 5 bases from V and 5 from J, leaving 10 bases between them. Germline V gives CDR1 MDHEN, CDR2 SYDVKM. The CDR3 region has the DNA TGTGCCAGCAGTCCGTGGGGGGATCAGCCCCAGCATTTT. Its protein is CASSPWGDQPQHF. Full variable domain (missing parts from reference TRBV28 and TRBJ1-5): DVKVTQSSRYLVKRTGEKVFLECVQDMDHENMFWYRQDPGLGLRLIYFSYDVKMKEKGDIPEGYSVSREKKERFSLILESASTNQTSMYLCASSPWGDQPQHFGDGTRLSIL.

V usage is TRBV9 and J usage is TRBJ2-7; a possible D gene is TRBD1 (5 bases). Germline V CDR1 and CDR2: SGDLS, YYNGEE. This CDR3 spans 14 amino acids. The V gene lost 4 bases and the J gene lost 4 bases, with 15 bases spanning the gap. The CDR3 loop is CASSPWTQIYEQYF. The CDR3 coding sequence is TGTGCCAGCAGCCCCTGGACACAAATTTACGAGCAGTACTTC.

This clonotype was recorded at least ten times. The chain joins TRBV27 to TRBJ1-3, with D possibly TRBD1 on 6 matching bases. CDR3 size: 15 residues. Germline assignment: CDR1 MNHEY and CDR2 SMNVEV (reference sequence). Trimming took 2 bases from V and 2 from J, leaving 10 bases between them. CDR3 coding DNA: TGTGCCAGCAGTTTAACAGGGACAACTGGAAACACCATATATTTT. This encodes CASSLTGTTGNTIYF.

This clonotype was observed a few times. This chain connects TRBV4-2 to TRBJ1-6, with D hard to call. Germline V gene sequence: CDR1 LGHNA, CDR2 YNFKEQ. V shed 0 bases and J shed 9 bases, with 15 bases lying between them. The CDR3 is made up of 16 amino acids. CDR3 sequence (DNA): TGTGCCAGCAGCCAAGATCCGGGATGGAAGAGTTCACCCCTCCACTTT. This encodes CASSQDPGWKSSPLHF.

This clonotype was counted ten times or more. The genes are TRBV12-3 or TRBV12-4 and TRBJ1-4; the D is unclear. Trimming removed 2 bases from V and 0 bases from J, with 10 bases in between. This CDR3 region has 16 residues. In nucleotides, the CDR3 is TGTGCCAGCAGTTTAAGAGTTCACACAACTAATGAAAAACTGTTTTTT. Translation gives CASSLRVHTTNEKLFF.

This clonotype was picked up many times. The rearrangement uses TRBV18 and TRBJ1-1, with D possibly being TRBD1 (6 bases). The CDR3 extends over 15 amino acids. Germline CDR1 reads KGHSH; CDR2 reads LQKENI. Trimming took off 2 bases at V and 3 bases at J, with 13 bases between the two ends. This chain's CDR3 is CASSPLGGTDTEAFF. As DNA, the CDR3 is TGTGCCAGCTCACCATTGGGGGGCACGGACACTGAAGCTTTCTTT.

This clonotype showed up many times. The J gene is TRBJ1-5, the V gene TRBV20-1, with D perhaps matching TRBD1 (5 bases). The CDR3 extends over 16 amino acids. Trimming left V 1 base short and J 4 bases short, with 17 bases between. Per germline, CDR1 DFQATT and CDR2 SNEGSKA (reference sequence). In DNA, the CDR3 is TGCAGTGCTAGAGTTCGCCAGGGAAGTGGGAATCAGCCCCAGCATTTT. It specifies CSARVRQGSGNQPQHF.

This clonotype was detected only a few times. J is TRBJ2-7 and V is TRBV18, with D tentatively TRBD1 (5 bases). The CDR3 has 15 residues. Deletions cut 3 bases from V and 2 bases from J, with 14 bases between. CDR1 is KGHSH and CDR2 is LQKENI in the germline V gene. For the CDR3, the DNA is TGTGCCAGCTCACCGAGCCTGACAGAGACCTACGAGCAGTACTTC. This sequence encodes CASSPSLTETYEQYF.

A few counts support this clonotype. V and J are TRBV4-1 and TRBJ2-3; weak D call: TRBD1 (5 bases). The V end lost 0 bases, the J end lost 2 bases, and 15 bases lay between the germline ends. Germline lookup yields CDR1 MGHRA and CDR2 YSYEKL. The CDR3 totals 17 residues. CDR3 sequence (DNA): TGCGCCAGCAGCCAAGATCAAAGTTTTGGGGCCACAGATACGCAGTATTTT. Amino acids: CASSQDQSFGATDTQYF.

This chain links TRBV20-1 with TRBJ1-1; perhaps TRBD1 as D (6 bases). Germline CDR1 is DFQATT and CDR2 is SNEGSKA (reference sequence). Trimming cost V 2 bases and J 3 bases, with 10 bases left between them. This CDR3 is 13 amino acids long. The CDR3 here is CSARQGRDTEAFF. CDR3 nucleotides: TGCAGTGCTAGACAGGGGCGTGACACTGAAGCTTTCTTT.

This clonotype showed up just a few times. The chain links TRBV27 to TRBJ1-2, with D perhaps TRBD1 (5 bases). Trimming pared 8 bases from V and 4 bases from J, leaving 17 bases between. This CDR3 comprises 14 residues. Germline CDR1 is MNHEY and CDR2 is SMNVEV (reference sequence). The CDR3 DNA reads TGTGCCAGCGCTAGGGACCATCTCGGCTATGGCTACACCTTC. Protein product: CASARDHLGYGYTF.

This chain links TRBV6-5 with TRBJ2-7; 11 nucleotides align to TRBD2. Per the germline V gene, CDR1 is MNHEY and CDR2 is SVGAGI. CDR3 length: 14 amino acids. J was trimmed by 6 bases and V by 5 bases; bases with no gene match: 6. In nucleotides, the CDR3 is TGTGCCAGCAGTACGACTAGCGGGATAGGCGAGCAGTACTTC. Amino acid sequence: CASSTTSGIGEQYF.

The chain joins TRBV20-1 to TRBJ2-1; 7 bases line up with TRBD2. The V segment lost 6 bases and the J segment 8 bases; nucleotides outside the gene matches: 10. From germline, CDR1 is DFQATT and CDR2 SNEGSKA (reference sequence). CDR3 length: 13 amino acids. This chain's CDR3 is CSAFKREGDEQFF. In DNA form, the CDR3 reads TGCAGTGCCTTTAAGCGGGAAGGCGATGAGCAGTTCTTC.

This clonotype was detected a few times. V gene TRBV5-1 combines with J gene TRBJ1-1; D call uncertain. This CDR3 has 14 amino acids. The V and J ends lost 1 base and 1 base respectively, with 8 bases between them. Germline V CDR1 and CDR2: SGHRS, YFSETQ. CDR3 in amino acids: CASSLLSENTEAFF. In DNA form, the CDR3 reads TGCGCCAGCAGCTTGCTGTCGGAGAACACTGAAGCTTTCTTT.

The V gene is TRBV30, the J gene TRBJ2-7, with D tentatively TRBD1 (5 bases). CDR1 and CDR2 from the germline V gene are GTSNPN and SVGIG (reference sequence). Trimming shortened V by 1 base and J by 5 bases, and 15 bases separated the two germline ends. The CDR3 length is 14 residues. The CDR3 loop is CAWSEQVGYDEQYF. The CDR3 nucleotides read TGTGCCTGGAGTGAACAGGTTGGTTATGACGAGCAGTACTTC.

In this sample, this clonotype turned up a few times. The chain carries TRBV9 and TRBJ1-5; a weak D match, TRBD1 (6 bases). This CDR3 has 14 amino acids. Per the germline V gene, CDR1 is SGDLS and CDR2 is YYNGEE. V shed 3 bases and J shed 5 bases, with 12 bases lying between them. Here the CDR3 DNA reads TGTGCCAGCAGCGAAAGGGGGGGTCATCAGCCCCAGCATTTT. It encodes CASSERGGHQPQHF.

Ten or more counts support this clonotype. The gene calls are TRBV9 and TRBJ2-1, with D perhaps matching TRBD2 (5 bases). This CDR3 is built from 15 residues. V lost 2 bases to trimming and J lost 9 bases, with 18 bases between them. Per germline, CDR1 SGDLS and CDR2 YYNGEE. The DNA for the CDR3 is TGTGCCAGCAGCGTGTCGGGATCCTGGTTAGGTGAGCAGTTCTTC. Translation: CASSVSGSWLGEQFF.

This clonotype turned up a few times. V usage is TRBV20-1 and J usage is TRBJ2-4; D is possibly TRBD1 or TRBD2 (5 bases each). This CDR3 has 15 amino acids. V lost 3 bases and J 0 bases, leaving 12 bases between the germline ends. In germline, CDR1 is DFQATT, CDR2 SNEGSKA (reference sequence). The CDR3 nucleotides are TGCAGTGCTAGCTGGCCGGGGCTAGCCAAAAACATTCAGTACTTC. It codes for CSASWPGLAKNIQYF.

This clonotype was observed at least ten times. J is TRBJ2-6 and V is TRBV6-6; unclear D gene. This CDR3 is built from 15 residues. Trimming cost V 6 bases and J 0 bases, with 9 bases left between them. Germline-derived CDR1 and CDR2 are MNHNY and SVGAGI (reference sequence). The chain's CDR3 is CASRHHGSGANVLTF. Written as DNA, the CDR3 is TGTGCCAGCAGACATCACGGCTCTGGGGCCAACGTCCTGACTTTC.

This clonotype was counted ten times or more. This chain joins TRBV5-1 and TRBJ2-7; 8 bases map to TRBD2. Germline CDR1 is SGHRS and CDR2 is YFSETQ. The CDR3 consists of 15 residues. J lost 7 bases, V lost 0 bases, and 9 bases had no gene match. This CDR3 reads CASSLVGGRPREQYF. The CDR3 nucleotides are TGCGCCAGCAGCTTGGTGGGCGGGAGGCCCCGGGAGCAGTACTTC.